The TCR beta chain described here comes from a study of blood T cell repertoires in COVID-19. J gave up 3 bases and V 6 bases, and 13 bases lay outside the gene matches. CDR1 and CDR2 (germline): ENHRY, SYGVKD. The CDR3 loop spans 17 amino acids. Original processing notes: Estimation of nucleated cell counts relied on the amplification of reference gene primers. The table came from immunoSEQ multiplex PCR; TCRdb's copy has only in-frame clones and leaves some out. V and J calls and clone size are as listed in that table; D and trimming were resolved from the DNA. The table includes about 190,000 clones, approximately 90% detected once.

Sequenced input: peripheral blood. The sequence was collected from a man between 40 and 49 years old with active or convalescent COVID-19. The chain employs TRBV10-3 and TRBJ2-2; TRBD1 matches at 7 bases. DNA for the CDR3: TGTGCCATCAGCGTCGGAGGCACGGACAGGCACACCGGGGAGCTGTTTTTT. It specifies CAISVGGTDRHTGELFF.